One and the same sample provided the 18 T cell receptor beta chains below, sequenced in a study of read filtering for tumor transcriptome and immune sequencing. Molecular barcoded adaptors covering alpha/delta and beta/gamma chains were used on 400 ng RNA. One entry per CDR3 protein, called by TCRdb with MiXCR from the reads. The sample carries over 80,000 distinct CDR3 sequences, about 12% recorded once. The source material was a population of CD138-negative cells sorted from bone marrow. The receptors were sampled from a donor at least 40 years old with multiple myeloma.

This clonotype has a handful of counts. The CDR3 region has the DNA TGCAGCGTTAAGGGTTCAGGAAACACCATATATTTT. Translated: CSVKGSGNTIYF. The chain couples TRBV29-1 to TRBJ1-3, with D hard to call. V was pared by 5 bases and J by 4 bases, with 9 bases between. The length of the CDR3 is 12 residues. CDR1 and CDR2 from the germline V gene are SQVTM and ANQGSEA.

There are many counts of this clonotype. The chain carries TRBV3-1 and TRBJ2-7, with unresolved D. The germline V gene encodes CDR1 LGHDT and CDR2 YNNKEL (reference sequence). Between the trimmed V and J ends, which lost 1 base and 4 bases, there was a span of 8 bases. This CDR3 has 13 residues. The CDR3 DNA reads as TGTGCCAGCAGCCAAGGTGAAGGGTACGAGCAGTACTTC. Amino acid sequence: CASSQGEGYEQYF.

This clonotype was found many times. The rearrangement joins TRBV7-2 to TRBJ2-4; no clear D gene. Trimming pared 1 base from V and 1 base from J, leaving 8 bases between. The CDR3 covers 15 residues. The germline gives CDR1 SGHTA, CDR2 FQGNSA. CDR3 protein: CASSLVLGAKNIQYF. CDR3 nucleotides: TGTGCCAGCAGCTTAGTGTTAGGGGCCAAAAACATTCAGTACTTC.

With regard to this clonotype: With a much larger clone just one base away, this may be a read error. DNA for the CDR3: TGTGCCAGCAGCGTAGGGGCGGGAGGGCCGCCCTACAATGAGCAGTTCTTC. Protein: CASSVGAGGPPYNEQFF. The gene calls are TRBV9 and TRBJ2-1; 9 positions agree with TRBD2. V shed 0 bases, J shed 2 bases, and the junction held 6 bases outside the gene matches. The germline CDR1 and CDR2 sequences are SGDLS and YYNGEE. This CDR3 has 17 residues.

The table lists this clonotype with many counts. This chain uses TRBV14 with TRBJ1-2; tentatively, D is TRBD1 (5 bases). Trimming took off 5 bases at V and 1 base at J, with 11 bases between the two ends. Per germline, CDR1 SGHDN and CDR2 FVKESK. This CDR3 spans 14 amino acids. The DNA for the CDR3 is TGTGCCAGCAGCTTGCCGACAGATAACTATGGCTACACCTTC. It encodes CASSLPTDNYGYTF.

This chain connects TRBV5-1 to TRBJ2-7; TRBD1 agrees at 10 bases. From germline, CDR1 is SGHRS and CDR2 YFSETQ. The V and J ends lost 3 bases and 12 bases, in that order; junction bases with no gene match: 12. This CDR3 region has 14 residues. DNA of the CDR3: TGCGCCAGCAGCTCCGGGACAGGGGCCAGAGGGCGGTACTTC. Translation: CASSSGTGARGRYF.

This clonotype was seen more than once but under ten times. Given a much more abundant clone one base away, this may be a read error. V and J are TRBV6-1 and TRBJ1-5; D is undetermined. The V gene lost 6 bases and the J gene lost 6 bases, with 21 bases spanning the gap. From germline, CDR1 is MNHNS and CDR2 SASEGT. The CDR3 totals 16 residues. The CDR3 region has the DNA TGTGCCAGCAGCGTGTCCGGGCCATCACTGAGTCAGCCCCAGCATTTT. Its translation is CASSVSGPSLSQPQHF.

In its sample, this clonotype was seen many times. The chain is built from TRBV28 and TRBJ1-5; D gene ambiguous. There are 14 residues in the CDR3. Per germline, CDR1 MDHEN and CDR2 SYDVKM. V shed 5 bases and J shed 7 bases, with 15 bases lying between them. CDR3 in amino acids: CASSPEPRGQPQHF. CDR3 bases: TGTGCCAGCAGTCCGGAGCCCCGAGGGCAGCCCCAGCATTTT.

As regards this clonotype: A read error may explain this, as a much larger clone is one base away. The V gene is TRBV5-1, the J gene TRBJ2-7, with TRBD1 matching over 7 bases. CDR3 length: 16 amino acids. The germline CDR1 and CDR2 sequences are SGHRS and YFSETQ. The CDR3 is CTSSSIQGLVGYEQYF. DNA for the CDR3: TGCACCAGCAGCTCTATACAGGGGCTCGTTGGGTACGAGCAGTACTTC.

This clonotype has a count of ten or more. The rearrangement links TRBV29-1 to TRBJ2-7; 7 positions agree with TRBD1. With V trimmed by 6 bases and J by 1 base, 12 bases remained unmatched. The CDR3 sequence is 15 residues long. Germline values: CDR1 SQVTM, CDR2 ANQGSEA. The CDR3 is CSVYNPGQSSYEQYF. For the CDR3, the DNA is TGCAGCGTGTACAACCCGGGACAGTCGTCCTACGAGCAGTACTTC.

The CDR3 sequence: CSVETGSYEQYF. In DNA form, the CDR3 reads TGCAGCGTTGAGACAGGGTCTTACGAGCAGTACTTC. The chain carries TRBV29-1 and TRBJ2-7; TRBD1 agrees at 7 bases. The J segment lost 4 bases and the V segment lost 3 bases, leaving 3 bases of the junction unmatched. Germline CDR1 and CDR2: SQVTM and ANQGSEA. This CDR3 has 12 residues.

This clonotype has at least ten counts. The chain recombines TRBV12-3 or TRBV12-4 with TRBJ1-5, with D unresolved. The V end was cut by 6 bases, the J end by 6 bases, with 9 bases between. This CDR3 is built from 12 residues. Here the CDR3 reads CASSPKRQPQHF. The CDR3 nucleotides read TGTGCCAGCAGCCCAAAGCGTCAGCCCCAGCATTTT.

Concerning this clonotype: The final CDR3 position lacks the conserved phenylalanine or tryptophan, pointing to a likely read error. In DNA, the CDR3 is TGCAGCGTTGAACAAGGCCCCTACGAGCAGTACCTC. Residues: CSVEQGPYEQYL. The rearrangement uses TRBV29-1 and TRBJ2-7; no definite D call. The length of the CDR3 is 12 residues. V was pared by 2 bases and J by 2 bases, with 7 bases between. CDR1 SQVTM and CDR2 ANQGSEA come from the germline V gene.

This chain links TRBV5-1 with TRBJ1-3; possibly TRBD1 for D (6 bases). Germline CDR1 SGHRS, CDR2 YFSETQ. Trimming cost V 4 bases and J 6 bases, with 20 bases left between them. The CDR3 is 16 residues long. Written as DNA, the CDR3 is TGCGCCAGCAGCCCCACCCAGGGGACCTTCGAAAACACCATATATTTT. Translated: CASSPTQGTFENTIYF.

This clonotype was counted ten times or more. V and J are TRBV6-2 or TRBV6-3 and TRBJ2-5, with 8 bases fitting TRBD1. Germline CDR1 and CDR2: MNHEY and SVGEGT. J lost 4 bases, V lost 2 bases, and 0 bases had no gene match. The CDR3 runs 13 residues. CDR3 sequence reads: CASSYDRGETQYF. CDR3 nucleotide sequence: TGTGCCAGCAGTTACGACAGGGGAGAGACCCAGTACTTC.

Notes on this clonotype: A junction boundary mismatches the germline segment, possibly from a read error. The rearrangement uses TRBV6-2 or TRBV6-3 and TRBJ2-7; possibly TRBD1 for D (6 bases). This CDR3 region has 13 residues. Germline CDR1 MNHEY, CDR2 SVGEGT. The CDR3 reads CVSSPTGSYEQYF. In nucleotides, the CDR3 is TGTGTCAGCAGCCCCACAGGGTCCTACGAGCAGTACTTC.

This clonotype was found many times. The genes are TRBV29-1 and TRBJ2-4; no reliable D call. Trimming stripped 4 bases from V and 6 bases from J, with 10 bases between. The CDR3 has 12 amino acids. CDR1 and CDR2 (germline): SQVTM, ANQGSEA. The CDR3 nucleotides are TGCAGCGTTGGGATAGCTCTAAACATTCAGTACTTC. It is translated as CSVGIALNIQYF.

This clonotype occurred many times. The V gene is TRBV5-1, the J gene TRBJ1-1, with TRBD1 identical over 8 bases. This CDR3 is built from 13 residues. The V segment lost 6 bases and the J segment 4 bases; nucleotides outside the gene matches: 5. In germline, CDR1 is SGHRS, CDR2 YFSETQ. The CDR3 sequence is CASIGQGGTEAFF. The CDR3 coding sequence is TGCGCCAGCATAGGACAGGGCGGCACTGAAGCTTTCTTT.